This is a list of T cell receptor beta chains from one sample in a study of blood T cell repertoires in COVID-19. Clones were read by immunoSEQ multiplex PCR, and TCRdb kept only the in-frame ones, dropping some. The top ten hold approximately 14% of the sample, which has 200,000 or so clones, approximately 79% seen once. The source material was peripheral blood. These receptors came from a man aged 30 to 45 with active or convalescent COVID-19. Both conserved end residues are part of each CDR3. Fields, in order: clone size, J gene, V gene, D gene, CDR3 DNA, CDR3 protein. A D gene is named only where the DNA matches it firmly. Some rows mark clone size as missing; the rest say once, few, many or name a class of expanded clone.

-,TRBJ2-3,TRBV7-2,TRBD2,TGTGCCAGCAGCCTGAGCGGGGGTGGGGATACGCAGTATTTT,CASSLSGGGDTQYF
-,TRBJ2-3,TRBV11-1,-,TGTGCCAGCAAGCTCCGAGTTGGTAGCACAGATACGCAGTATTTT,CASKLRVGSTDTQYF
-,TRBJ1-6,TRBV2,-,TGTGCCAGCACCGAGGCCAGGGGCTATAATTCACCCCTCCACTTT,CASTEARGYNSPLHF
-,TRBJ1-2,TRBV2,-,TGTGCCAGCAGTCCCTACGTAGGCATGCAGGACACCTTC,CASSPYVGMQDTF
once,TRBJ1-2,TRBV5-6,-,TGTGCCAGCAGCCTGCGGACATACGGCTACACCTTC,CASSLRTYGYTF
-,TRBJ2-1,TRBV29-1,-,TGCAGCGTTGATTCTTTCAGATTCTCCTACAATGAGCAGTTCTTC,CSVDSFRFSYNEQFF
-,TRBJ2-3,TRBV5-1,TRBD2,TGCGCCAGCAGCTTTCCGGGGGGGAGCACAGATACGCAGTATTTT,CASSFPGGSTDTQYF
-,TRBJ1-1,TRBV12-5,-,TGTGCTAGTGGCACTAACGCGGGGGGCGCTGGGTTGGGCACTGAAGCTTTCTTT,CASGTNAGGAGLGTEAFF
few,TRBJ1-5,TRBV28,TRBD1,TGTGCCAGCAGTCCACGGACAGGGTTCGGCAATCAGCCCCAGCATTTT,CASSPRTGFGNQPQHF
-,TRBJ2-7,TRBV18,-,TGTGCCAGCTCACCACCGGGACTCTACGAGCAGTACTTC,CASSPPGLYEQYF
few,TRBJ1-3,TRBV19,-,TGTGCCAGTAGTCTCTATCCCAACTCTGGAAACACCATATATTTT,CASSLYPNSGNTIYF
few,TRBJ2-2,TRBV18,-,TGTGCCGGCGCGCCCCGGCAGTCGGGCACCGGGGAGCTGTTTTTT,CAGAPRQSGTGELFF
-,TRBJ2-3,TRBV2,-,TGTGCCAGCAGTGATTACGGCGCGGCGCAGTATTTT,CASSDYGAAQYF
few,TRBJ2-1,TRBV7-8,TRBD2,TGTGCCAGCAGCTTAAAAGGACTAGCGGGAGGTTTAAAGGAGCAGTTCTTC,CASSLKGLAGGLKEQFF
-,TRBJ2-1,TRBV28,TRBD1,TGTGCCAGCAGTTTGGGACAGGGCCCCAATGAGCAGTTCTTC,CASSLGQGPNEQFF
-,TRBJ2-7,TRBV5-1,-,TGCGCCAGCGGTACAGGTTACTACGAGCAGTACTTC,CASGTGYYEQYF
-,TRBJ1-5,TRBV6-6,-,TGTGCCAGCAGTTATCCCGAGGGCAATCAGCCCCAGCATTTT,CASSYPEGNQPQHF
-,TRBJ2-2,TRBV19,TRBD2,TGTGCCAGTATAAGCGGGAGGGCCAGGCACGGGGAGCTGTTTTTT,CASISGRARHGELFF
few,TRBJ1-5,TRBV19,-,TGTGCCAGTTGCACAGGGACACAGCCCCAGCATTTT,CASCTGTQPQHF
-,TRBJ2-5,TRBV5-1,TRBD1,TGCGCCAGCAGCTTGGAAGGTTCGGGCAGGGGGCTTCGTCAAGAGACCCAGTACTTC,CASSLEGSGRGLRQETQYF
-,TRBJ1-1,TRBV9,-,TGTGCCAGCAGCCCACAGGGAATGGTGACTGAAGCTTTCTTT,CASSPQGMVTEAFF
many,TRBJ2-3,TRBV2,TRBD2,TGTGCCAGCAGTGAACGGCTAGCGGGGGCCTTCACAGATACGCAGTATTTT,CASSERLAGAFTDTQYF
-,TRBJ2-3,TRBV7-9,-,TGTGCCAGCAGCTTAGGGGCAGGATTAACAGATACGCAGTATTTT,CASSLGAGLTDTQYF
few,TRBJ1-1,TRBV7-8,-,TGTGCCAGCAGCTTATTATTGAGTTTCTGGGCGGGCACTGAAGCTTTCTTT,CASSLLLSFWAGTEAFF
-,TRBJ1-1,TRBV10-3,-,TGTGCCATCAGTGAGTTGGGGGGGAACACTGAAGCTTTCTTT,CAISELGGNTEAFF
-,TRBJ1-2,TRBV5-4,TRBD1,TGTGCCAGCAGCGAGGGGACAGGCGGCCCCTATGGCTACACCTTC,CASSEGTGGPYGYTF
-,TRBJ2-3,TRBV15,TRBD2,TGTGCCACCAGCAGCCTAGCGGGGGGGCCAGATACGCAGTATTTT,CATSSLAGGPDTQYF
-,TRBJ1-2,TRBV5-4,-,TGTGCCAGCAGCTTGAGCGTTTCCTATGGCTACACCTTC,CASSLSVSYGYTF
-,TRBJ1-4,TRBV7-2,-,TGTGCCAGCAGCCGGGGTTCAGAAAAACTGTTTTTT,CASSRGSEKLFF
few,TRBJ1-1,TRBV20-1,-,TGCAGTGCTCCGAGAGGGACTGAAGCTTTCTTT,CSAPRGTEAFF
few,TRBJ1-6,TRBV14,-,TGTGCCAGCAGCCCCCCCTGGGACGCGGGAGCCCTCCACTTT,CASSPPWDAGALHF
-,TRBJ1-1,TRBV30,-,TGTGCCTGGAATTCGGCCAGGGTCGACACTGAAGCTTTCTTT,CAWNSARVDTEAFF
once,TRBJ1-1,TRBV7-2,-,TGTGCCAGCAGCTTTCCCGTTGGTGGCACGAACACTGAAGCTTTCTTT,CASSFPVGGTNTEAFF
-,TRBJ1-2,TRBV4-3,-,TGCGCCAGCAGCCAAGGGGGCAGGGTTGGTGGCTACACCTTC,CASSQGGRVGGYTF
-,TRBJ2-3,TRBV11-3,-,TGTGCCAGCAGCGGTCTCCAGCAGGGAAGGGGCACAGATACGCAGTATTTT,CASSGLQQGRGTDTQYF
-,TRBJ2-6,TRBV9,TRBD2,TGTGCCAGCAGCGTCCGGGGGGCTGGGGCCAACGTCCTGACTTTC,CASSVRGAGANVLTF
-,TRBJ2-7,TRBV19,-,TGTGCCAGTAGTATAGCAGGACTTTCCTACGAGCAGTACTTC,CASSIAGLSYEQYF
-,TRBJ2-1,TRBV9,TRBD2,TGTGCCAGCAGCGTAGATATGACTAGCGGGAGAACCAATGAGCAGTTCTTC,CASSVDMTSGRTNEQFF
few,TRBJ1-6,TRBV2,-,TGTGCCAGCAGTGCGAGGATGTACAATTCACCCCTCCACTTT,CASSARMYNSPLHF
-,TRBJ1-2,TRBV30,-,TGTGCCTGGATCCGAGAGCCCCGGCGGTCTAACTATGGCTACACCTTC,CAWIREPRRSNYGYTF
-,TRBJ1-5,TRBV27,TRBD1,TGTGCCAGCAGTTTCAGGGGGACAGGGATTCAGCCCCAGCATTTT,CASSFRGTGIQPQHF
once,TRBJ1-2,TRBV6-5,-,TGTGCCAGCAGTCCTCCTCGGGGTATGGGCTACACCTTC,CASSPPRGMGYTF
-,TRBJ1-2,TRBV7-2,TRBD1,TGTGCCAGCAGCTTAGCTAGACAGGGTACGAGCCGAACTTATGGCTACACCTTC,CASSLARQGTSRTYGYTF
-,TRBJ2-7,TRBV4-3,TRBD2,TGCGCCAGCAGCCAAGATCTCCAGCGGGAGGGCCTCGAGCAGTACTTC,CASSQDLQREGLEQYF
once,TRBJ1-5,TRBV18,TRBD1,TGTGCCAGCTCACTCAGGGGGGACAATCAGCCCCAGCATTTT,CASSLRGDNQPQHF
-,TRBJ1-2,TRBV5-8,-,TGTGCCAGCAGCTTGGACGGACAGCGGAACTATGGCTACACCTTC,CASSLDGQRNYGYTF
-,TRBJ2-2,TRBV30,-,TGTGCCTGGGATAAACAGCACACCGGGGAGCTGTTTTTT,CAWDKQHTGELFF